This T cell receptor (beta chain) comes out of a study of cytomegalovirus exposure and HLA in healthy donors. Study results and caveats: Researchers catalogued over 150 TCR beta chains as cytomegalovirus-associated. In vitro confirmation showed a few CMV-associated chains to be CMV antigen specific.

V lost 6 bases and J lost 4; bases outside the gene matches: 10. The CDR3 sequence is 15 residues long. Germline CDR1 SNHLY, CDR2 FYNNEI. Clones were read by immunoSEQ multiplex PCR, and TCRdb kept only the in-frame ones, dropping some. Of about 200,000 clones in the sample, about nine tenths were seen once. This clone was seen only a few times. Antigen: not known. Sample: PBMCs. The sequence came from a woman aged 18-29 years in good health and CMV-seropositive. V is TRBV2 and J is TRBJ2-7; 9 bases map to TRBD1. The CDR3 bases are TGTGCCAGCAGGCCTACAGGGGGCGCAAGGTACGAGCAGTACTTC. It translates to CASRPTGGARYEQYF.